Each of the 7 T cell receptor beta chains below was sequenced from the same sample in a study of blood T cell repertoires in COVID-19. Clones were read by immunoSEQ multiplex PCR, and TCRdb kept only the in-frame ones, dropping some. The table shows over 40,000 clones, with about 92% occurring only once. The sample consisted of peripheral blood. The receptors derive from a human donor in a cohort sampled during active COVID-19.

The chain carries TRBV6-5 and TRBJ2-7; 7 nucleotides match TRBD1. Per the germline V gene, CDR1 is MNHEY and CDR2 is SVGAGI. The CDR3 totals 14 residues. The junction had 6 bases not matched to a gene; V was cut back by 3 bases and J by 4 bases. The CDR3 DNA is TGTGCCAGCAGTTATAGTTACAGGGGTTACGAGCAGTACTTC. Protein sequence: CASSYSYRGYEQYF.

The chain carries TRBV3-1 (or the pseudogene TRBV3-2) and TRBJ1-4; the D is unclear. Germline lookup yields CDR1 LGHDT and CDR2 YNNKEL (reference sequence). V lost 3 bases and J 1 base, leaving 9 bases between the germline ends. The CDR3 totals 15 residues. CDR3 sequence: CASSHYSGTNEKLFF. The CDR3 bases are TGTGCCAGCAGCCATTATAGCGGAACTAATGAAAAACTGTTTTTT.

The chain combines TRBV7-2 with TRBJ2-7; tentative D call: TRBD2 (6 bases). The CDR3 is 13 residues long. Germline V gives CDR1 SGHTA, CDR2 FQGNSA. Trimming took 1 base from V and 7 from J, leaving 11 bases between them. The CDR3 DNA reads as TGTGCCAGCAGCTTAGGGGTCGGGAGAGAGCAGTACTTC. As protein: CASSLGVGREQYF.

This clone is a singleton in its sample. The gene calls are TRBV4-3 and TRBJ2-5; 11 positions agree with TRBD2. The CDR3 runs 15 residues. CDR1 and CDR2 (germline): LGHNA, YSLEER. Trimming took 3 bases from V and 1 from J; bases not matched to a gene: 1. The CDR3 loop reads CASSQTSGTQETQYF. DNA for the CDR3: TGCGCCAGCAGCCAGACTAGCGGGACCCAAGAGACCCAGTACTTC.

This clone has just one count. CDR3: CASSYPGQGRGYTF. CDR3 sequence (DNA): TGCGCCAGCAGCTATCCGGGACAGGGGCGAGGCTACACCTTC. The chain carries TRBV5-1 and TRBJ1-2; 10 nucleotides align to TRBD1. V trimming: 3 bases; J trimming: 8 bases; junction bases outside the gene matches: 7. The V gene's germline CDR1 is SGHRS and CDR2 YFSETQ. CDR3 length equals 14 residues.

The chain couples TRBV7-9 to TRBJ2-1; 11 bases map to TRBD2. The CDR3 extends over 17 amino acids. Losses at the gene ends were 2 bases for V and 1 base for J; bases not matched to a gene: 4. Germline values: CDR1 SEHNR, CDR2 FQNEAQ (reference sequence). The CDR3 nucleotides read TGTGCCAGCAGCTTATATAGCGGGGGGGCTTCCTACAATGAGCAGTTCTTC. This encodes CASSLYSGGASYNEQFF.

This clone was seen just once. This chain connects TRBV18 to TRBJ1-1; D not resolved. V lost 1 base, J lost 1 base, and 4 bases lay in between. Germline V CDR1 and CDR2: KGHSH, LQKENI. This CDR3 region has 13 residues. CDR3 region: CASSPLANTEAFF. The DNA of the CDR3 is TGTGCCAGCTCACCACTGGCGAACACTGAAGCTTTCTTT.